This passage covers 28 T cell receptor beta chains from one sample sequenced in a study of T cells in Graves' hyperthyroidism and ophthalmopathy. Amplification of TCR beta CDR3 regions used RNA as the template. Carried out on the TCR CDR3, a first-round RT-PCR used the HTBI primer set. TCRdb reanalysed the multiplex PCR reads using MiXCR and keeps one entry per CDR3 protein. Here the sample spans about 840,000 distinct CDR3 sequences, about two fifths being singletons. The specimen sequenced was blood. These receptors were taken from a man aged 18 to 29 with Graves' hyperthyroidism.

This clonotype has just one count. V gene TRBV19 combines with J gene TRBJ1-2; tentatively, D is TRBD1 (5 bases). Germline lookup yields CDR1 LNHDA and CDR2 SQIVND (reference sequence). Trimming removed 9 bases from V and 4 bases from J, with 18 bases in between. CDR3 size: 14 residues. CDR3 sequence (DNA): TGTGCCAGCAGTTTCCGGGGCAGTCTCTATGGCTACACCTTC. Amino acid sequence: CASSFRGSLYGYTF.

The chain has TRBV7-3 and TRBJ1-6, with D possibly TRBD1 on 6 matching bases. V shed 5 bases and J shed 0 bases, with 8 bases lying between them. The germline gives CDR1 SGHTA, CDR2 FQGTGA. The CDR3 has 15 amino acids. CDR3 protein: CASSPGVSYNSPLHF. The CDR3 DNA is TGTGCCAGCAGCCCAGGGGTCTCCTATAATTCACCCCTCCACTTT.

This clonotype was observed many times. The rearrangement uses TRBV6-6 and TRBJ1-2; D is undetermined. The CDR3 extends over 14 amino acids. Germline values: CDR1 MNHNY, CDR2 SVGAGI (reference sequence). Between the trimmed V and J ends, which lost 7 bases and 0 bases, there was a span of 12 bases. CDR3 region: CASTRAEPNYGYTF. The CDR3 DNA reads TGTGCCAGCACGAGAGCCGAACCTAACTATGGCTACACCTTC.

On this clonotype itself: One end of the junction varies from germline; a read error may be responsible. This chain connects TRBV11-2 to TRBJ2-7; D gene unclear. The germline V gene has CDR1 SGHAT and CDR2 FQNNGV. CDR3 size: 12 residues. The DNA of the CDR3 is TGTGCCGGCAGCTTAGGCCAATACGAGCAGTACTTC. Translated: CAGSLGQYEQYF. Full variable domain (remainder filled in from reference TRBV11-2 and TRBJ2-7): EAGVAQSPRYKIIEKRQSVAFWCNPISGHATLYWYQQILGQGPKLLIQFQNNGVVDDSQLPKDRFSAERLKGVDSTLKIQPAKLEDSAVYLCAGSLGQYEQYFGPGTRLTVT.

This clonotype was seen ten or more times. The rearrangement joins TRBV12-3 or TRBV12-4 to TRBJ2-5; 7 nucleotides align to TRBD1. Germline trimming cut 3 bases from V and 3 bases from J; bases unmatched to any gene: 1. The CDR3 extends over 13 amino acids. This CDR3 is CASSFGQEETQYF. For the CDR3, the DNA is TGTGCCAGCAGTTTCGGACAGGAAGAGACCCAGTACTTC.

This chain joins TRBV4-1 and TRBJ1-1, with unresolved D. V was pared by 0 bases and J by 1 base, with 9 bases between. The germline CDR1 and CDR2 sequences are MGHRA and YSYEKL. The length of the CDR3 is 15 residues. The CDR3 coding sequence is TGCGCCAGCAGCCAAGATCTAGGACCGAACACTGAAGCTTTCTTT. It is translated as CASSQDLGPNTEAFF.

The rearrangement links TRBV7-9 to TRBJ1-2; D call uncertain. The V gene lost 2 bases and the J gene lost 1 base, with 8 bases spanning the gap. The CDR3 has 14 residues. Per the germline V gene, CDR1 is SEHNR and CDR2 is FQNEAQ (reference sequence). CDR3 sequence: CASSLLEFNYGYTF. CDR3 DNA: TGTGCCAGCAGCTTACTAGAATTTAACTATGGCTACACCTTC.

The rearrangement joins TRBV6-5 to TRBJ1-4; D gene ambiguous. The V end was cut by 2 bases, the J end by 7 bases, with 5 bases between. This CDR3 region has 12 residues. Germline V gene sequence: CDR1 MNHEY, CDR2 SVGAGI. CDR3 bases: TGTGCCAGCAGTTACGGGGTTGAAAAACTGTTTTTT. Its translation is CASSYGVEKLFF.

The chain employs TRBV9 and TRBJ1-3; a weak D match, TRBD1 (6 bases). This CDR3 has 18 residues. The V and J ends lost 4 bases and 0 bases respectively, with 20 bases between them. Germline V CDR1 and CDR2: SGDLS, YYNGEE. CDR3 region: CASSLGDTGTTSGNTIYF. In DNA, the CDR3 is TGTGCCAGCAGCTTGGGGGATACAGGGACAACCTCTGGAAACACCATATATTTT. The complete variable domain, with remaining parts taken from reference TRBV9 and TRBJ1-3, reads DSGVTQTPKHLITATGQRVTLRCSPRSGDLSVYWYQQSLDQGLQFLIQYYNGEERAKGNILERFSAQQFPDLHSELNLSSLELGDSALYFCASSLGDTGTTSGNTIYFGEGSWLTVV.

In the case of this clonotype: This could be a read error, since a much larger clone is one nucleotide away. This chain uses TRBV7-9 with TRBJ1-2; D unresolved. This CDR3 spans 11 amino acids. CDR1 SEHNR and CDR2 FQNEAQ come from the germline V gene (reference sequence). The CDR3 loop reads CASGRRYGHTF. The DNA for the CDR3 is TGTGCCAGCGGACGGAGGTATGGCCACACCTTC.

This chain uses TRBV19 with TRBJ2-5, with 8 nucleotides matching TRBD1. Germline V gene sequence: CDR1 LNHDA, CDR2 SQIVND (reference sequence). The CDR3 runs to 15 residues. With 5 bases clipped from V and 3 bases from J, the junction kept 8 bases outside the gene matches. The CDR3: CASSLDRTGKETQYF. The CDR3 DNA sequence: TGTGCCAGTAGTCTGGATCGGACAGGGAAAGAGACCCAGTACTTC.

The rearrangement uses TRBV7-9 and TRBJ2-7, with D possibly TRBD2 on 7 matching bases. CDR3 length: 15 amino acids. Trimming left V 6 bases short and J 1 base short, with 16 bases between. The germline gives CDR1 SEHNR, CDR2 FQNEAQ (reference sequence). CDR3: CASRGGQGGSYEQYF. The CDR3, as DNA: TGTGCCAGCAGGGGGGGGCAGGGTGGATCCTACGAGCAGTACTTC.

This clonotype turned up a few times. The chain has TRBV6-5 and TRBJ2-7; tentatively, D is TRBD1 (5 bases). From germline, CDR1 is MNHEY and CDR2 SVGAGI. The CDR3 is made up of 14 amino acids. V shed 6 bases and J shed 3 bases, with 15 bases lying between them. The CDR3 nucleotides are TGTGCCAGCAGCAAGATGACAGCCGACTACGAGCAGTACTTC. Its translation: CASSKMTADYEQYF.

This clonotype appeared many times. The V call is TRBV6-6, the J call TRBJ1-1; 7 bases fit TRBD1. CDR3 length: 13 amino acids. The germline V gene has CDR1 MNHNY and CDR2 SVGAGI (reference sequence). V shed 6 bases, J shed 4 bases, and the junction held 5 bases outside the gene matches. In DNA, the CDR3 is TGTGCCAGCAGCCAGACAGGGTTCACTGAAGCTTTCTTT. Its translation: CASSQTGFTEAFF.

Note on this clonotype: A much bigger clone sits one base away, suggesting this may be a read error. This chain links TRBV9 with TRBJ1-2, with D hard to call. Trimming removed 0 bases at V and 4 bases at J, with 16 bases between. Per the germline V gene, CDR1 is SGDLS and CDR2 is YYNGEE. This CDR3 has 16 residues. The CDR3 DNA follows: TGTGCCAGCAGCGTAGGCGATAGGGCCGATCCCTATGGCTACACCTTC. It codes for CASSVGDRADPYGYTF.

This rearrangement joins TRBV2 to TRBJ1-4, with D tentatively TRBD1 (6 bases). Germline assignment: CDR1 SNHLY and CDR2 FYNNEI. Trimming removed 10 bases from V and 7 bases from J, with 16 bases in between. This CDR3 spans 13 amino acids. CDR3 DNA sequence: TGTGCCACCAGGGGCAGATTGAGTGAAAAACTGTTTTTT. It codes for CATRGRLSEKLFF. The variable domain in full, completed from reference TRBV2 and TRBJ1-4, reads EPEVTQTPSHQVTQMGQEVILRCVPISNHLYFYWYRQILGQKVEFLVSFYNNEISEKSEIFDDQFSVERPDGSNFTLKIRSTKLEDSAMYFCATRGRLSEKLFFGSGTQLSVL.

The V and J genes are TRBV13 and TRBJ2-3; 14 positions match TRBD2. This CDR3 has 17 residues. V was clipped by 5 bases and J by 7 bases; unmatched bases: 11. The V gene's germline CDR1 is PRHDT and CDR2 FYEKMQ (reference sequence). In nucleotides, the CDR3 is TGTGCCAGCAGCCTGTTCGGGACTAGCGGGAGATCGAATACGCAGTATTTT. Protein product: CASSLFGTSGRSNTQYF.

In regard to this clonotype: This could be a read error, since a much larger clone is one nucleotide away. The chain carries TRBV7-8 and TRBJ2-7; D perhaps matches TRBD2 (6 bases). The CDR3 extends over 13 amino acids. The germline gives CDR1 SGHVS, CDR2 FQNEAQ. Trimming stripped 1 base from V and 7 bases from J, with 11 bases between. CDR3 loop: CASSLGGEEEQYF. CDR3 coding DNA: TGTGCCAGCAGCTTAGGCGGGGAAGAAGAGCAGTACTTC.

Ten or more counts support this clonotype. In nucleotides, the CDR3 is TGTGCCATCCGACAGGGGGGCGCCTACGAGCAGTACTTC. Protein product: CAIRQGGAYEQYF. This chain uses TRBV10-3 with TRBJ2-7; 9 positions agree with TRBD1. V dropped 8 bases and J dropped 2; count of bases not matched to a gene: 4. The germline V gene encodes CDR1 ENHRY and CDR2 SYGVKD. The CDR3 spans 13 residues.

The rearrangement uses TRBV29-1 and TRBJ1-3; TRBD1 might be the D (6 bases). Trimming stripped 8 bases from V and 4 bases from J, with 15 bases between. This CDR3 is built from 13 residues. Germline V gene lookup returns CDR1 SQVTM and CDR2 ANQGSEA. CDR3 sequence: CSSKRGDGNTIYF. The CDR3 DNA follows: TGCAGCAGTAAAAGGGGGGACGGAAACACCATATATTTT.

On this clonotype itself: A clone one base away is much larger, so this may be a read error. The DNA of the CDR3 is TGTGCCAGCAGGAAGGAGGGAGAGACCCAGTGCTTC. Translating gives CASRKEGETQCF. This chain joins TRBV2 and TRBJ2-7; D might be TRBD2 (6 bases). CDR1 and CDR2 from the germline V gene are SNHLY and FYNNEI. The CDR3 consists of 12 residues.

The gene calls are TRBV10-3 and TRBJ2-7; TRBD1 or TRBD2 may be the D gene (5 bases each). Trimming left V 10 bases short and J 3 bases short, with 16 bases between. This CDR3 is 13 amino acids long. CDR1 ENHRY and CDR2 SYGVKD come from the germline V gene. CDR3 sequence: CASRPGTYYEQYF. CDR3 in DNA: TGTGCCAGCAGACCCGGGACCTACTACGAGCAGTACTTC.

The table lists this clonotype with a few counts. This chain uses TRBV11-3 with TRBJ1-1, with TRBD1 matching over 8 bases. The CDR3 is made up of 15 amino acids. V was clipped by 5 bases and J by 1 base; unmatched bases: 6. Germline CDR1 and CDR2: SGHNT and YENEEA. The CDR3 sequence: CASSGGQGGNTEAFF. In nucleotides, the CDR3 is TGTGCCAGCAGCGGAGGACAGGGAGGGAACACTGAAGCTTTCTTT.

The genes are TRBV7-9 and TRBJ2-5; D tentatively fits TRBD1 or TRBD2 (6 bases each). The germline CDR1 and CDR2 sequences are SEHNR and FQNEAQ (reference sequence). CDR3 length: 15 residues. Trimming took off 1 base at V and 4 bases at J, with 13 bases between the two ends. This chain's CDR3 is CASSLGPGAGETQYF. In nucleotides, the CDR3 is TGTGCCAGCAGCTTAGGACCGGGGGCGGGAGAGACCCAGTACTTC.

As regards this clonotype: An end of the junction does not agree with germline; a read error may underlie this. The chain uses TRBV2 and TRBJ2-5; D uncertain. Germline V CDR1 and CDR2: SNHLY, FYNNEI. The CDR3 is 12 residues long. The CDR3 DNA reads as TGTGTCAGCAGTGGGTTAGTGGAGACCCAGTACTTC. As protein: CVSSGLVETQYF.

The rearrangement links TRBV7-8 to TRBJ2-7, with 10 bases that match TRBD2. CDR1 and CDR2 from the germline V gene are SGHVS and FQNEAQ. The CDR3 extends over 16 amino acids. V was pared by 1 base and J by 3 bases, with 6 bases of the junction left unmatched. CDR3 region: CASSLGPSGRSYEQYF. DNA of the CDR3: TGTGCCAGCAGCTTAGGACCTAGCGGGAGAAGCTACGAGCAGTACTTC.

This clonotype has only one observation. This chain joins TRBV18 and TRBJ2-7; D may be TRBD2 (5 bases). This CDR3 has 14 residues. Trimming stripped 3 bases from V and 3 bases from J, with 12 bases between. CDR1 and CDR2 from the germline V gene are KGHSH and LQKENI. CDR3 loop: CASSPDGGYYEQYF. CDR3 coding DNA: TGTGCCAGCTCACCGGACGGAGGATACTACGAGCAGTACTTC.

DNA for the CDR3: TGTGCCATCAGTGGGACACTCGGGGGGCCCCAGCATTTT. Translating gives CAISGTLGGPQHF. The chain is built from TRBV10-3 and TRBJ1-5; D is possibly TRBD1 (5 bases). Germline-derived CDR1 and CDR2 are ENHRY and SYGVKD. The CDR3 is made up of 13 amino acids. Trimming took off 4 bases at V and 9 bases at J, with 13 bases between the two ends.